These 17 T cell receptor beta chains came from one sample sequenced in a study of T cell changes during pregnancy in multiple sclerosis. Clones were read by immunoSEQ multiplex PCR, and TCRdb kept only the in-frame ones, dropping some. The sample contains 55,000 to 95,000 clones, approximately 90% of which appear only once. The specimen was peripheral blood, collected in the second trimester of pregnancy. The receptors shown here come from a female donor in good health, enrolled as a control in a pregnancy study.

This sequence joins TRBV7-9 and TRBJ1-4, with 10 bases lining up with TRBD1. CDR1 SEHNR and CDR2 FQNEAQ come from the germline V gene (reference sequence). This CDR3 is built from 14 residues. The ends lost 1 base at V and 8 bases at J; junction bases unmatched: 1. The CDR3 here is CASSLGGQGEKLFF. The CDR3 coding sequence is TGTGCCAGCAGCTTAGGGGGACAGGGGGAAAAACTGTTTTTT.

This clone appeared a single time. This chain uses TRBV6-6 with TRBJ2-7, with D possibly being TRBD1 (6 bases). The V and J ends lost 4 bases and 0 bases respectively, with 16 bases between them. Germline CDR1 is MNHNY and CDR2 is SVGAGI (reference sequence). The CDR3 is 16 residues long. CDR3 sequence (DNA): TGTGCCAGCAGTTTCCGGGACACCTTAAGCTCCTACGAGCAGTACTTC. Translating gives CASSFRDTLSSYEQYF.

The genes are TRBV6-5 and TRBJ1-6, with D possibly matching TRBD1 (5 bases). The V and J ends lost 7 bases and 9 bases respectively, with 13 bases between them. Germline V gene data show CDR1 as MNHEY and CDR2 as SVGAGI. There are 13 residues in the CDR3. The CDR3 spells CASTASRGSPLHF. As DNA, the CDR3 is TGTGCCAGCACTGCCTCAAGGGGTTCACCCCTCCACTTT.

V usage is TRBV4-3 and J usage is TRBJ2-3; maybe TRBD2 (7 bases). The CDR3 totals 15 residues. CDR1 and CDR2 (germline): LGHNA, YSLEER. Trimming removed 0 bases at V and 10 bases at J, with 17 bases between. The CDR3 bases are TGCGCCAGCAGCCAAGATGCTAGGGGAGGGGGTGCGCAGTATTTT. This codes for CASSQDARGGGAQYF.

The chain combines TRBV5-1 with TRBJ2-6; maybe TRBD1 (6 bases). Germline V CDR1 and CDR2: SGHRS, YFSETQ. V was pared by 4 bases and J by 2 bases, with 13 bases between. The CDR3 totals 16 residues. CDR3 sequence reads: CASSGAQGPGANVLTF. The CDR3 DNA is TGCGCCAGCAGCGGAGCACAGGGCCCTGGGGCCAACGTCCTGACTTTC. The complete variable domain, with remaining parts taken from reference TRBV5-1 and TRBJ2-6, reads KAGVTQTPRYLIKTRGQQVTLSCSPISGHRSVSWYQQTPGQGLQFLFEYFSETQRNKGNFPGRFSGRQFSNSRSEMNVSTLELGDSALYLCASSGAQGPGANVLTFGAGSRLTVL.

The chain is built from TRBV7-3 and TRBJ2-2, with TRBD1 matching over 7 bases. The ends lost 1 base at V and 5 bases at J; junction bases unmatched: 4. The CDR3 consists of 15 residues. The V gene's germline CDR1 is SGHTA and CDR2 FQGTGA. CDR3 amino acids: CASSLMRDRTGELFF. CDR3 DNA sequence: TGTGCCAGCAGCTTAATGAGGGACAGAACCGGGGAGCTGTTTTTT. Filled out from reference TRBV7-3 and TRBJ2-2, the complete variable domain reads GAGVSQTPSNKVTEKGKYVELRCDPISGHTALYWYRQSLGQGPEFLIYFQGTGAADDSGLPNDRFFAVRPEGSVSTLKIQRTERGDSAVYLCASSLMRDRTGELFFGEGSRLTVL.

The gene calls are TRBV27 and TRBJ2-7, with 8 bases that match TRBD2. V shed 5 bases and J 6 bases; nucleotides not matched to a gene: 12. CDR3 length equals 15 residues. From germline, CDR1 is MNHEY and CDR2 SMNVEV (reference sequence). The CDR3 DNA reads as TGTGCCAGCAGTCCCAATGAGGGACTAGATGGCGAGCAGTACTTC. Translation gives CASSPNEGLDGEQYF.

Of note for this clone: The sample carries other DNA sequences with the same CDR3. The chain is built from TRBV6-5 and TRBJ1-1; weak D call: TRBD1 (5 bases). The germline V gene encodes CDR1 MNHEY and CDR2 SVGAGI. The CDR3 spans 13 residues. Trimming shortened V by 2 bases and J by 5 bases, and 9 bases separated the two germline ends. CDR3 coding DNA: TGTGCCAGCAGTTACGGGGGGGGGACTGAAGCTTTCTTT. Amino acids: CASSYGGGTEAFF.

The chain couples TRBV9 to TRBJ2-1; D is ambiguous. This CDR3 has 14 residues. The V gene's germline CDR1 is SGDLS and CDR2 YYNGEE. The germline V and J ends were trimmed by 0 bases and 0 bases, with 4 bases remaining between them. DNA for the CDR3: TGTGCCAGCAGCGTAGTCGGCTCCTACAATGAGCAGTTCTTC. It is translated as CASSVVGSYNEQFF.

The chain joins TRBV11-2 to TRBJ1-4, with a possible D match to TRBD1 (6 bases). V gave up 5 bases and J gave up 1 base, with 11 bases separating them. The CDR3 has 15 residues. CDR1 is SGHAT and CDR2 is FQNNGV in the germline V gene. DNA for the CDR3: TGTGCCAGCAGCCACGACAGGAGAACTAATGAAAAACTGTTTTTT. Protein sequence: CASSHDRRTNEKLFF.

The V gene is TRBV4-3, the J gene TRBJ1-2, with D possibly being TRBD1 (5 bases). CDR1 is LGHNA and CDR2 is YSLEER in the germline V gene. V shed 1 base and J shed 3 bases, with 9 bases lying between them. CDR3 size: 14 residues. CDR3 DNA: TGCGCCAGCAGCCAAGGGACGGGGGACTATGGCTACACCTTC. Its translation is CASSQGTGDYGYTF.

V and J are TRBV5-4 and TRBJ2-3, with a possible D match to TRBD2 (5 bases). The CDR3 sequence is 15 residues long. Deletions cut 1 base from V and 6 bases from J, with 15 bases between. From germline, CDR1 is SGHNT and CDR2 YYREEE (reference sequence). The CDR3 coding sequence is TGTGCCAGCAGCTTGACTTCGGACCGAGGGGATACGCAGTATTTT. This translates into CASSLTSDRGDTQYF.

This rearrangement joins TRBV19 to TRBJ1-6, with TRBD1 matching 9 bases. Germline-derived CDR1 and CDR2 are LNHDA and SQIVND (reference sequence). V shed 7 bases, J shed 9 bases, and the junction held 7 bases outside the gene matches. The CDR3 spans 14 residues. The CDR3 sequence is CASKGQGFSSPLHF. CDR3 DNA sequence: TGTGCCAGTAAGGGACAGGGTTTCTCTTCACCCCTCCACTTT.

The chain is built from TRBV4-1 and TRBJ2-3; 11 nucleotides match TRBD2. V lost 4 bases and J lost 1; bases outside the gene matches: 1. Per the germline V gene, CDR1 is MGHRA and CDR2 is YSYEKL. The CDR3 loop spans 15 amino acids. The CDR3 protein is CASSLSGGGTDTQYF. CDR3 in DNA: TGCGCCAGCAGCCTTAGCGGGGGGGGCACAGATACGCAGTATTTT.

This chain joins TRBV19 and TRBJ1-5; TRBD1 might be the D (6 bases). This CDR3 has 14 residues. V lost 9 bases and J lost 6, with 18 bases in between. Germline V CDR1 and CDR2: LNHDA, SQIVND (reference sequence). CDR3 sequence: CASQGTYTFQPQHF. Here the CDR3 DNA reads TGTGCCAGCCAGGGGACCTACACCTTTCAGCCCCAGCATTTT.

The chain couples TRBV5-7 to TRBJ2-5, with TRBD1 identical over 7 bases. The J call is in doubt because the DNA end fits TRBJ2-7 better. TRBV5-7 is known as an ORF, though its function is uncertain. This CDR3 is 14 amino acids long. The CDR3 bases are TGTGCCAGCAGCTTGAGGGGGCGAGCCTACGAGCAGTACTTC. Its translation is CASSLRGRAYEQYF.

CDR3 in DNA: TGTGCCAGCAGCTGGGAGGACAGGACTTTAGGGGAGACCCAGTACTTC. Its protein product is CASSWEDRTLGETQYF. The rearrangement uses TRBV5-5 and TRBJ2-5, with D possibly TRBD1 on 7 matching bases. The CDR3 runs to 16 residues. Deletions cut 3 bases from V and 5 bases from J, with 20 bases between. CDR1 SGHKS and CDR2 YYEKEE come from the germline V gene (reference sequence). The complete variable domain, with remaining parts taken from reference TRBV5-5 and TRBJ2-5, reads DAGVTQSPTHLIKTRGQQVTLRCSPISGHKSVSWYQQVLGQGPQFIFQYYEKEERGRGNFPDRFSARQFPNYSSELNVNALLLGDSALYLCASSWEDRTLGETQYFGPGTRLLVL.